What follows describes a single TCR beta chain. The antigen remains undetermined. MiXCR, run by TCRdb on the RT-PCR reads, gives a single entry per CDR3 protein. The table lists some 520,000 distinct CDR3 sequences, 16% of them singletons, with less than 4% in the top ten. In germline, CDR1 is MNHEY, CDR2 SVGAGI. The trim removed 0 bases at V and 5 bases at J, leaving 4 bases unmatched. CDR3 size: 17 residues. The data were obtained in a study of response to subunit inactivated influenza vaccine. Whole-study results and caveats: With each seasonal influenza vaccination, the authors suggested, few new T cells are recruited.

The rearrangement links TRBV6-5 to TRBJ2-2; 12 nucleotides match TRBD1. This sequence originates from a man between 45 and 75 years old who received an inactivated influenza vaccine. Sequences were derived from CD4+ T cells sorted from PBMCs, sampled around 25 months after vaccination. CDR3 protein: CASSYSGDRGRTGELFF. The CDR3 region has the DNA TGTGCCAGCAGTTACTCGGGGGACAGGGGGCGAACCGGGGAGCTGTTTTTT.